These T cell receptor beta chains were read from a single sample in a study of blood T cell repertoires in COVID-19. Produced via immunoSEQ multiplex PCR; TCRdb's table is partial and in-frame only. Here the sample spans around 220,000 clones, around 86% being singletons. Material for sequencing was peripheral blood. The receptors originated from a woman in her fifties or sixties with COVID-19, enrolled during active disease. The CDR3 runs from the conserved cysteine through the conserved F or W. Fields, in order: J gene, V gene, D gene, clone size, CDR3 DNA, CDR3 protein. A D gene is named only where the DNA matches it firmly. Some rows have no size entry. The others give once, few or many, or a class for an expanded clone.

>TRBJ1-2|TRBV5-5|TRBD1|-
TGTGCCAGCAGCTGGTCGATGGACAGGGCCGCTAACTATGGCTACACCTTC
CASSWSMDRAANYGYTF
>TRBJ1-5|TRBV12-3/TRBV12-4|-|-
TGTGCCAGCAGTACAGGAGGCAATCAGCCCCAGCATTTT
CASSTGGNQPQHF
>TRBJ2-1|TRBV24-1|TRBD2|-
TGTGCCACCAGTGATTGGGGGCTAGCGGGAAACAATGAGCAGTTCTTC
CATSDWGLAGNNEQFF
>TRBJ1-3|TRBV13|-|-
TGTGCCAGCAGCACCCCCCTTGAGGGGGACAACACCATATATTTT
CASSTPLEGDNTIYF
>TRBJ1-5|TRBV7-2|TRBD1|-
TGTGCCAGCAGCAGCTCGACAGGGGGACACAATCAGCCCCAGCATTTT
CASSSSTGGHNQPQHF
>TRBJ1-5|TRBV6-2/TRBV6-3|-|-
TGTGCCAGCAGTTACGTGGCCGGCAATCAGCCCCAGCATTTT
CASSYVAGNQPQHF
>TRBJ2-1|TRBV3-1/TRBV3-2|TRBD1|once
TGTGCCAGCAGCTTCCGGGACAGTAACCTGTTCTTC
CASSFRDSNLFF
>TRBJ1-4|TRBV30|-|-
TGTGCCTGGAGTGTCGCAGGGGTTAATGAAAAACTGTTTTTT
CAWSVAGVNEKLFF
>TRBJ1-2|TRBV23-1|TRBD1|once
TGCGCCAGCAGTCCGCGGCAGGGGGGAGACTACACCTTC
CASSPRQGGDYTF
>TRBJ1-1|TRBV7-3|TRBD1|-
TGTGCCAGCAGCCCGCAGGGACAGGGGACTGAAGCTTTCTTT
CASSPQGQGTEAFF
>TRBJ1-1|TRBV2|TRBD1|-
TGTGCCAGCCGACAGGGGGCGATCACTGAAGCTTTCTTT
CASRQGAITEAFF
>TRBJ2-1|TRBV7-2|TRBD2|-
TGTGCCAGCAGCAGTAAGACTAGCGGGGGGGCCTTTAATGAGCAGTTCTTC
CASSSKTSGGAFNEQFF
>TRBJ1-2|TRBV18|-|-
TGTGCCAGCTCACCTATCACAGGGAATAGTCACAACTATGGCTACACCTTC
CASSPITGNSHNYGYTF
>TRBJ2-1|TRBV12-3/TRBV12-4|-|-
TGTGCCAGCGGCTTGGCGCAGGGGGGTGAGCAGTTCTTC
CASGLAQGGEQFF
>TRBJ1-1|TRBV19|-|-
TGTGCCAGTAGTATCGGGGGGGCGGTGGGCACTGAAGCTTTCTTT
CASSIGGAVGTEAFF
>TRBJ1-2|TRBV11-2|TRBD1|-
TGTGCCAGCAGCTTGTCAGGGGGCTATGGCTACACCTTC
CASSLSGGYGYTF
>TRBJ1-2|TRBV28|-|-
TGTGCCAGCAGTTTAATGCAGGGAAGTGGCGGCTACACCTTC
CASSLMQGSGGYTF
>TRBJ2-7|TRBV28|-|-
TGTGCCAGCAGTCAAATAGACAGGTCCTACGAGCAGTACTTC
CASSQIDRSYEQYF
>TRBJ2-3|TRBV5-1|-|-
TGCGCCAGCAGCTACCGACAGACTAGCACAGATACGCAGTATTTT
CASSYRQTSTDTQYF
>TRBJ2-5|TRBV4-2|TRBD2|once
TGTGCCAGCAGCCAAGATCTGGGAAGCGGGGGAAAGACCCAGTACTTC
CASSQDLGSGGKTQYF
>TRBJ2-2|TRBV9|-|-
TGTGCCAGCAGCGTAGTCCCTAGCACCGGGGAGCTGTTTTTT
CASSVVPSTGELFF
>TRBJ1-1|TRBV5-1|-|-
TGCGCCAGCAGCTGGGGGCCAGATTTGAGGGCTTTCTTT
CASSWGPDLRAFF
>TRBJ1-1|TRBV19|-|-
TGTGCCAGTACGGGGTTGCGGTGGGCTTTCTTT
CASTGLRWAFF
>TRBJ1-3|TRBV11-3|-|-
TGTGCCAGCAGCCCTTCGGCGGGTCCGGGGAACACCATATATTTT
CASSPSAGPGNTIYF
>TRBJ1-2|TRBV10-2|-|-
TGCGCCAGCAGTGAGGGCAGGGCAGTCGACTATGGCTACACCTTC
CASSEGRAVDYGYTF
>TRBJ1-6|TRBV20-1|-|-
TGCAGTGCTAGTATCCTAAAAGACTTCCAGGGGAAGTCATGGTCACCCCTCCACTTT
CSASILKDFQGKSWSPLHF
>TRBJ2-3|TRBV5-1|TRBD1|-
TGCGCCAGCAGCTTGTTGGCTGGGACAGGGGGCCCAGATACGCAGTATTTT
CASSLLAGTGGPDTQYF
>TRBJ1-1|TRBV6-8|-|-
TGTGCCAGCAGTTACGCGTCAGGGCCAATGAACACTGAAGCTTTCTTT
CASSYASGPMNTEAFF
>TRBJ2-3|TRBV2|TRBD2|once
TGTGCCAGCAGCCCGACTAGCGGTAGCACAGATACGCAGTATTTT
CASSPTSGSTDTQYF
>TRBJ1-1|TRBV12-3/TRBV12-4|-|once
TGTGCCAGCAGTTTATTAGGAGGGACTGAAGCTTTCTTT
CASSLLGGTEAFF
>TRBJ1-2|TRBV5-1|-|-
TGCGCCAGCAGCTTGGCCGGCGGGAGTTATGGCTACACCTTC
CASSLAGGSYGYTF
>TRBJ2-6|TRBV19|TRBD1|-
TGTGCCAGTAGCCCCTCCTACAGGGGGCGTCTGTCCGGGGCCAACGTCCTGACTTTC
CASSPSYRGRLSGANVLTF
>TRBJ2-1|TRBV7-6|-|-
TGTGCCAGCAAAGGGGACATCTACAATGAGCAGTTCTTC
CASKGDIYNEQFF
>TRBJ1-2|TRBV30|TRBD1|-
TGTGCCTGGAGTCCTTACGACAGGGGGCTGGGTGGCTACACCTTC
CAWSPYDRGLGGYTF
>TRBJ1-2|TRBV2|TRBD1|few
TGTGCCAGCAGTTACGACAGGGGAGATGGCTACACCTTC
CASSYDRGDGYTF
>TRBJ2-7|TRBV18|TRBD1|-
TGTGCCAGCTCGGCTCGGGACAGACCTCCTTACGAGCAGTACTTC
CASSARDRPPYEQYF
>TRBJ2-3|TRBV11-3|TRBD2|-
TGTGCCAGCAGCCCCCATAGACTAGCGGGGGACGGAGATACGCAGTATTTT
CASSPHRLAGDGDTQYF
>TRBJ1-1|TRBV9|-|-
TGTGCCAGCAGTATCAGGGCGAACACTGAAGCTTTCTTT
CASSIRANTEAFF
>TRBJ2-1|TRBV15|TRBD1|-
TGTGCCACCAGCAGAGGGGGGACAGGTAACAATGAGCAGTTCTTC
CATSRGGTGNNEQFF
>TRBJ2-1|TRBV7-7|TRBD2|-
TGTGCCAGCAGCTCCGGGACTAGCGGGGGAGACAATGAGCAGTTCTTC
CASSSGTSGGDNEQFF
>TRBJ2-7|TRBV10-2|TRBD1|-
TGCGCCAGCAGTGAGTCACAGGGGGAAGTCTACGAGCAGTACTTC
CASSESQGEVYEQYF
>TRBJ1-1|TRBV11-2|-|few
TGTGCCAGCAGCTTGCGGGGGATGAACACTGAAGCTTTCTTT
CASSLRGMNTEAFF
>TRBJ1-1|TRBV19|-|-
TGTGCCAGTACACCCCGGGGTGGGAACACTGAAGCTTTCTTT
CASTPRGGNTEAFF
>TRBJ2-2|TRBV6-5|TRBD2|once
TGTGCCAGCAGTTTGCGCGGGGGGGCGGGCACCGGGGAGCTGTTTTTT
CASSLRGGAGTGELFF
>TRBJ2-3|TRBV5-4|-|-
TGTGCCAGCAGCCGGAGGGCTACCACAGATACGCAGTATTTT
CASSRRATTDTQYF
>TRBJ1-4|TRBV25-1|TRBD1|once
TGTGCCAGCAGTGAATCGGGACTTTGGACAGGGATTAATGAAAAACTGTTTTTT
CASSESGLWTGINEKLFF
>TRBJ2-1|TRBV5-1|TRBD2|-
TGCGCCAGCAGCTCAAAAGAGCGGGGGACCTACAATGAGCAGTTCTTC
CASSSKERGTYNEQFF
>TRBJ2-5|TRBV4-1|TRBD2|-
TGCGCCAGCAGCCAAGGGCGGGGCGGGGGGACACAAGAGACCCAGTACTTC
CASSQGRGGGTQETQYF